Shown below are 9 T cell receptor beta chains from a single sample sequenced in a study of cytotoxic CD8 clonotypes in ibrutinib-treated CLL. Libraries were prepared by immunoSEQ multiplex PCR; TCRdb keeps only in-frame clonotypes and omits some of them. Found here are 200,000 or so clones, roughly 73% of them singletons; the top ten hold roughly an eighth. The sequences come from PBMCs, collected after 12 months of ibrutinib treatment. The receptors derive from a human donor with chronic lymphocytic leukemia.

The V gene is TRBV7-8, the J gene TRBJ2-2; D is possibly TRBD2 (6 bases). Germline V gene sequence: CDR1 SGHVS, CDR2 FQNEAQ. Trimming removed 0 bases from V and 0 bases from J, with 17 bases in between. The CDR3 runs to 19 residues. CDR3 nucleotides: TGTGCCAGCAGCTTAGCGCGGGGTAGCGGCAGACCGAACACCGGGGAGCTGTTTTTT. Encoded protein: CASSLARGSGRPNTGELFF.

The gene calls are TRBV6-5 and TRBJ1-5; tentative D call: TRBD1 (5 bases). Germline lookup yields CDR1 MNHEY and CDR2 SVGAGI. This CDR3 spans 14 amino acids. Between the trimmed V and J ends, which lost 6 bases and 4 bases, there was a span of 13 bases. In DNA, the CDR3 is TGTGCCAGCAGGGAAGGGGCCCCAAATCAGCCCCAGCATTTT. It yields the protein CASREGAPNQPQHF.

This clone has a handful of counts. V usage is TRBV18 and J usage is TRBJ2-1; D could derive from TRBD1 or TRBD2 (5 bases each). The CDR3 loop spans 14 amino acids. Germline V gene sequence: CDR1 KGHSH, CDR2 LQKENI. V was shortened by 4 bases and J by 5 bases, with 12 bases between the two germline ends. This CDR3 reads CASSLRDRDNEQFF. The CDR3 DNA follows: TGTGCCAGCTCACTCCGGGACCGGGACAATGAGCAGTTCTTC.

The V call is TRBV7-2, the J call TRBJ2-1; the D gene is possibly TRBD2 (5 bases). The CDR3 is 15 residues long. Trimming shortened V by 4 bases and J by 6 bases, and 16 bases separated the two germline ends. Germline assignment: CDR1 SGHTA and CDR2 FQGNSA. DNA of the CDR3: TGTGCCAGCAGCTCGCGGCTCCTCCGGGGCAATGAGCAGTTCTTC. Protein: CASSSRLLRGNEQFF.

DNA for the CDR3: TGTGCCAGCATAGGGGACTCCACTAACTATGGCTACACCTTC. Encoded protein: CASIGDSTNYGYTF. The rearrangement links TRBV2 to TRBJ1-2; tentative D call: TRBD1 (5 bases). This CDR3 region has 14 residues. V lost 7 bases, J lost 0 bases, and 12 bases lay in between. Germline assignment: CDR1 SNHLY and CDR2 FYNNEI. Supplemented by reference TRBV2 and TRBJ1-2, the full variable domain reads EPEVTQTPSHQVTQMGQEVILRCVPISNHLYFYWYRQILGQKVEFLVSFYNNEISEKSEIFDDQFSVERPDGSNFTLKIRSTKLEDSAMYFCASIGDSTNYGYTFGSGTRLTVV.

This chain links TRBV7-2 with TRBJ2-5, with a weak D call TRBD2 (6 bases). The CDR3 has 15 amino acids. The ends were cut back, 5 bases at V and 2 bases at J, with 15 bases in the middle. CDR1 and CDR2 (germline): SGHTA, FQGNSA. CDR3 nucleotide sequence: TGTGCCAGCAGCCCACTAGGAGGGTTACAAGAGACCCAGTACTTC. Protein: CASSPLGGLQETQYF.

The chain carries TRBV19 and TRBJ2-2; a weak D match, TRBD1 (5 bases). Per germline, CDR1 LNHDA and CDR2 SQIVND (reference sequence). Trimming removed 7 bases from V and 7 bases from J, with 13 bases in between. There are 13 residues in the CDR3. CDR3 DNA: TGTGCCAGTAAGAGACAGTTGGGCGGGGAGCTGTTTTTT. Protein: CASKRQLGGELFF.

The chain combines TRBV27 with TRBJ2-7, with a tentative D call TRBD2 (6 bases). The V and J ends lost 1 base and 3 bases respectively, with 10 bases between them. The CDR3 has 14 residues. In germline, CDR1 is MNHEY, CDR2 SMNVEV (reference sequence). The CDR3 DNA is TGTGCCAGCAGTTTATGGCGGGACCACTACGAGCAGTACTTC. Translation gives CASSLWRDHYEQYF.

The J gene is TRBJ2-7, the V gene TRBV6-1; 8 bases agree with TRBD1. This CDR3 comprises 15 residues. The germline V gene has CDR1 MNHNS and CDR2 SASEGT. With 0 bases clipped from V and 1 base from J, the junction kept 2 bases outside the gene matches. CDR3 residues: CASSEARTGSYEQYF. CDR3 DNA: TGTGCCAGCAGTGAAGCGCGGACAGGGTCCTACGAGCAGTACTTC.